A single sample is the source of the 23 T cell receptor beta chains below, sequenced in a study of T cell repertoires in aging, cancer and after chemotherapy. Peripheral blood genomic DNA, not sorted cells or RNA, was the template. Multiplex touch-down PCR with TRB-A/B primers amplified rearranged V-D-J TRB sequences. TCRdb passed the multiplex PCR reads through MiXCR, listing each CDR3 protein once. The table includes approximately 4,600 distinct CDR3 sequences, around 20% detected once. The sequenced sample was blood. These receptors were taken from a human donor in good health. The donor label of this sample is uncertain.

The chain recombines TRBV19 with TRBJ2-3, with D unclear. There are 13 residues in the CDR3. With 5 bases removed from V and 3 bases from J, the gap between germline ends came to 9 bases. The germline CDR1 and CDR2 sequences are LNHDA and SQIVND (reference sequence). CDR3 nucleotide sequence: TGTGCCAGTAGTGCCCTCCGGACAGATACGCAGTATTTT. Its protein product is CASSALRTDTQYF. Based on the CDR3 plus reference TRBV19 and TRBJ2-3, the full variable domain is DGGITQSPKYLFRKEGQNVTLSCEQNLNHDAMYWYRQDPGQGLRLIYYSQIVNDFQKGDIAEGYSVSREKKESFPLTVTSAQKNPTAFYLCASSALRTDTQYFGPGTRLTVL.

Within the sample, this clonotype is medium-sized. The DNA of the CDR3 is TGTGCCAGCAGTTCCTCTAGCGCGCTCTACAATGAGCAGTTCTTC. The encoded protein is CASSSSSALYNEQFF. This sequence joins TRBV27 and TRBJ2-1, with D perhaps TRBD2 (6 bases). V gave up 4 bases and J gave up 3 bases, with 13 bases separating them. The CDR3 consists of 15 residues. CDR1 MNHEY and CDR2 SMNVEV come from the germline V gene (reference sequence).

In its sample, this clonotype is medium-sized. The CDR3 reads CASSSDRNTGELFF. CDR3 in DNA: TGTGCCAGCAGTTCCGACAGGAACACCGGGGAGCTGTTTTTT. This chain links TRBV12-3 or TRBV12-4 with TRBJ2-2; a possible D gene is TRBD1 (5 bases). The CDR3 covers 14 residues. Trimming shortened V by 4 bases and J by 1 base, and 7 bases separated the two germline ends.

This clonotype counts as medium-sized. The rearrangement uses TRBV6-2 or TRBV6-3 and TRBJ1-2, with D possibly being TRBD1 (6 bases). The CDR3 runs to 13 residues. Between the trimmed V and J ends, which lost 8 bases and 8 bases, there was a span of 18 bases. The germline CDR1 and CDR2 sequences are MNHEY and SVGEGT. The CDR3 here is CASRGQGRGGYTF. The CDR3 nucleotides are TGTGCCAGCCGGGGCCAGGGGCGAGGAGGCTACACCTTC.

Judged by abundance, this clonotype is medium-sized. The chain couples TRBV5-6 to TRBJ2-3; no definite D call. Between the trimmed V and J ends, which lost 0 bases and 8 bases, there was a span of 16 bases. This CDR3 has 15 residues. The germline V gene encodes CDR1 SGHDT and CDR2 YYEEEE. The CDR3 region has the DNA TGTGCCAGCAGCTTGGATGTGGGCCCGCCGGCTACGCAGTATTTT. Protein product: CASSLDVGPPATQYF. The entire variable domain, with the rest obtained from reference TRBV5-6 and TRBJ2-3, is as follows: DAGVTQSPTHLIKTRGQQVTLRCSPKSGHDTVSWYQQALGQGPQFIFQYYEEEERQRGNFPDRFSGHQFPNYSSELNVNALLLGDSALYLCASSLDVGPPATQYFGPGTRLTVL.

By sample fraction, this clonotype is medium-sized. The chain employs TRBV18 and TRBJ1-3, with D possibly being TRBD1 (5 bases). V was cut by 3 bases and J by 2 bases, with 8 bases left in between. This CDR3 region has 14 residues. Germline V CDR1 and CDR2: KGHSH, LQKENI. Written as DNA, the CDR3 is TGTGCCAGCTCACCTTGGACAACTGGAAACACCATATATTTT. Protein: CASSPWTTGNTIYF.

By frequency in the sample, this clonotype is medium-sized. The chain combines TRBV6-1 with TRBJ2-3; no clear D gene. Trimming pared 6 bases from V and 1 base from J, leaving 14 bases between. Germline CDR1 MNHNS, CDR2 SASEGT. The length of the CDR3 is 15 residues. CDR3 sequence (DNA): TGTGCCAGCAGGCCTCTAAAAACCGGCACAGATACGCAGTATTTT. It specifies CASRPLKTGTDTQYF.

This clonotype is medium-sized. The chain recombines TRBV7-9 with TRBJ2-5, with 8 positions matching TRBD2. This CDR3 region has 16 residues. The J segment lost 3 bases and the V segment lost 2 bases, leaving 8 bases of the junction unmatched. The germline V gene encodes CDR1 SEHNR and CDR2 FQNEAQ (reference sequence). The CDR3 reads CASSLSHTSGKETQYF. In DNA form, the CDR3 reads TGTGCCAGCAGCTTAAGTCATACTAGCGGCAAAGAGACCCAGTACTTC.

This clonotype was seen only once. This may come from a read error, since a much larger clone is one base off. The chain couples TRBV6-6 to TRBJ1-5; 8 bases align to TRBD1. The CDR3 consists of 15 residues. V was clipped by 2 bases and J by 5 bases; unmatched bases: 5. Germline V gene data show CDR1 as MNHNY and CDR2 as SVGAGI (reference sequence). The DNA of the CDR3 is TGTGCCAGCAGTTACCAGGACAGGGAGGATCAGCCCCAGCATTTT. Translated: CASSYQDREDQPQHF.

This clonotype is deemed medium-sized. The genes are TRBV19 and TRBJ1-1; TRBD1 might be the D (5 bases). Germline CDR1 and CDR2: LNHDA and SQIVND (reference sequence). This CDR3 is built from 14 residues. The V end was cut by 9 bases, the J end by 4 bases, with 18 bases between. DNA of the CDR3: TGTGCCAGCCTAAGACAGAGCACTAGCACTGAAGCTTTCTTT. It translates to CASLRQSTSTEAFF.

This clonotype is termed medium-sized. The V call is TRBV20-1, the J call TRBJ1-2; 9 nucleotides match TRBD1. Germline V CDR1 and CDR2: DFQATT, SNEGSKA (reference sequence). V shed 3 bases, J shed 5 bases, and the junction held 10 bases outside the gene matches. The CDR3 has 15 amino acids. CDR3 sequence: CSASAGGQGNYGYTF. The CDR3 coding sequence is TGCAGTGCTAGCGCTGGGGGACAGGGTAATTATGGCTACACCTTC.

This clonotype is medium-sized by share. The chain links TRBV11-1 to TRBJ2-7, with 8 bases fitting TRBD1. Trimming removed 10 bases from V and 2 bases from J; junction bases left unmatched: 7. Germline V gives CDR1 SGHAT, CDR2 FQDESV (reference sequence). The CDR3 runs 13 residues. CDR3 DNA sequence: TGTGCCAATCAGGGGGCGGGCCCCTACGAGCAGTACTTC. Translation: CANQGAGPYEQYF.

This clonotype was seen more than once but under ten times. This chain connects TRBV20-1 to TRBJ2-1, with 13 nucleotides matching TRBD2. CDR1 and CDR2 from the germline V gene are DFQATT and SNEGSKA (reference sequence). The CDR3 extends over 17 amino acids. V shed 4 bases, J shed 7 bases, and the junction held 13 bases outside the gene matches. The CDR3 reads CSAIPPGTSGDRNEQFF. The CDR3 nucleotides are TGCAGTGCTATACCTCCCGGGACTAGCGGGGACCGGAATGAGCAGTTCTTC.

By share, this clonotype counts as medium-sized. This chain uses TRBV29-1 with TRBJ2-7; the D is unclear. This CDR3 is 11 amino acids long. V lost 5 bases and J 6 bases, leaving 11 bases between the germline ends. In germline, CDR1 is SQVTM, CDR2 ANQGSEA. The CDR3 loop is CSVSRSGEQYF. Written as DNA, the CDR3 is TGCAGCGTTTCCCGGTCAGGCGAGCAGTACTTC.

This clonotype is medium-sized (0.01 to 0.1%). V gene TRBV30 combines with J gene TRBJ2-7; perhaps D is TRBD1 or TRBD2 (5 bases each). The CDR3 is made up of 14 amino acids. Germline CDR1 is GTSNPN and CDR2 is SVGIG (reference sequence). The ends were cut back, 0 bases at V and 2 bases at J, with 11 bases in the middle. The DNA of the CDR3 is TGTGCCTGGAGTGTGGGGCTAGCCGCCTACGAGCAGTACTTC. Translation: CAWSVGLAAYEQYF.

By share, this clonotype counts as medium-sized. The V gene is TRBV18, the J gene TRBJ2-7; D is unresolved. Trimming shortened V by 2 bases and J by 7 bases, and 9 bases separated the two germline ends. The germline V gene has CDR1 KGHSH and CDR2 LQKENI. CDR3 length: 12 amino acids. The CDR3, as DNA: TGTGCCAGCTCACCAGTGGGTATGGAGCAGTACTTC. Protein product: CASSPVGMEQYF.

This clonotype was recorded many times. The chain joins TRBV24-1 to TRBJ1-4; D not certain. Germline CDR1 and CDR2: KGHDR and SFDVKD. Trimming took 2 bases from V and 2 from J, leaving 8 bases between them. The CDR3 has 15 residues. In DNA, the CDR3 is TGTGCCACCAGTGATTCTTTCAGCACTAATGAAAAACTGTTTTTT. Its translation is CATSDSFSTNEKLFF.

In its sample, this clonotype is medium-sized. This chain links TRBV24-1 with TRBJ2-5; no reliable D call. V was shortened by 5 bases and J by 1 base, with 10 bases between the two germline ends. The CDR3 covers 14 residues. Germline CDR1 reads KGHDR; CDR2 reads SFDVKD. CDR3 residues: CATSGPGVQETQYF. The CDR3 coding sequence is TGTGCCACCAGTGGCCCAGGAGTCCAAGAGACCCAGTACTTC.

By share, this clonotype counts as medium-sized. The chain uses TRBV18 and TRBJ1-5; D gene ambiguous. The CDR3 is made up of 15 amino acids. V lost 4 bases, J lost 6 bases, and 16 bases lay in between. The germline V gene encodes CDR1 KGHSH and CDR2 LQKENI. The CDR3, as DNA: TGTGCCAGCTCACTCGCCAAGGGCGATGGTCAGCCCCAGCATTTT. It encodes CASSLAKGDGQPQHF.

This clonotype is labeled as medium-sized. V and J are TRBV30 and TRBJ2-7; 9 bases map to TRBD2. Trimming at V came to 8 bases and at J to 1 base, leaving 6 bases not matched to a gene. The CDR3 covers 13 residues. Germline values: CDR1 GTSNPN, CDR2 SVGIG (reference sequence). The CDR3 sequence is CALGAGGSYEQYF. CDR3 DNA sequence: TGTGCCCTGGGAGCGGGGGGTTCCTACGAGCAGTACTTC. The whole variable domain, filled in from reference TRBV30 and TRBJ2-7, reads SQTIHQWPATLVQPVGSPLSLECTVEGTSNPNLYWYRQAAGRGLQLLFYSVGIGQISSEVPQNLSASRPQDRQFILSSKKLLLSDSGFYLCALGAGGSYEQYFGPGTRLTVT.

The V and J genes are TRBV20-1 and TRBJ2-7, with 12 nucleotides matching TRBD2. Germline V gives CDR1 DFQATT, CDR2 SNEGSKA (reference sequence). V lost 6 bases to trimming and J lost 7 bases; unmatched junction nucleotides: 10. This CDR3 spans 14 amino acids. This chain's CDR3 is CSAPRLAGAGEQYF. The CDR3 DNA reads TGCAGTGCCCCACGACTAGCGGGAGCGGGGGAGCAGTACTTC.

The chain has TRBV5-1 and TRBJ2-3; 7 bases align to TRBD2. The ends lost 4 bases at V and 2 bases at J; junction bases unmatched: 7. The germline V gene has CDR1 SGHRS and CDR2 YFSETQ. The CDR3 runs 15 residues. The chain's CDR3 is CASSGRGGSTDTQYF. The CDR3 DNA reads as TGCGCCAGCAGCGGCCGCGGGGGTTCCACAGATACGCAGTATTTT.

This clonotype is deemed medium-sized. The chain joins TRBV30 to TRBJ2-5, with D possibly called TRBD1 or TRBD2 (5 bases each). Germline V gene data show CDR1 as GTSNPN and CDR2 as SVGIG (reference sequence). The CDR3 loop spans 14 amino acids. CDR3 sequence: CGRTRGEPRRTQYF. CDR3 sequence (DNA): TGTGGACGAACAAGAGGGGAGCCACGAAGGACCCAGTACTTC.